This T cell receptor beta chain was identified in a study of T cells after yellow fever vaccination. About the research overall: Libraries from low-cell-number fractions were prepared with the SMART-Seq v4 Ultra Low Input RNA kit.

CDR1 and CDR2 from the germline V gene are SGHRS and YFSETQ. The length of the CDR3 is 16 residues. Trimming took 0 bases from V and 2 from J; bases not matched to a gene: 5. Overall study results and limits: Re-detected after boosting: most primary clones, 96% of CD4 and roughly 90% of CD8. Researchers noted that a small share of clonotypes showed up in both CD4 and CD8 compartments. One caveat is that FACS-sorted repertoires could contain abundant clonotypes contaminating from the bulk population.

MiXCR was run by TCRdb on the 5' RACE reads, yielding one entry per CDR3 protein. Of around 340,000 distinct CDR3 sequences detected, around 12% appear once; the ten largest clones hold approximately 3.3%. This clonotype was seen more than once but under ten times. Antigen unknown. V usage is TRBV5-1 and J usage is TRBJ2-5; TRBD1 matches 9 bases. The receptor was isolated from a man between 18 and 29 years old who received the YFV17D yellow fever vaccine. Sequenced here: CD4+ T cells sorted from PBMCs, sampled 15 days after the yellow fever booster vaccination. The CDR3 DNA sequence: TGCGCCAGCAGCTTGGGGGACAGGGATAGTCAAGAGACCCAGTACTTC. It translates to CASSLGDRDSQETQYF.